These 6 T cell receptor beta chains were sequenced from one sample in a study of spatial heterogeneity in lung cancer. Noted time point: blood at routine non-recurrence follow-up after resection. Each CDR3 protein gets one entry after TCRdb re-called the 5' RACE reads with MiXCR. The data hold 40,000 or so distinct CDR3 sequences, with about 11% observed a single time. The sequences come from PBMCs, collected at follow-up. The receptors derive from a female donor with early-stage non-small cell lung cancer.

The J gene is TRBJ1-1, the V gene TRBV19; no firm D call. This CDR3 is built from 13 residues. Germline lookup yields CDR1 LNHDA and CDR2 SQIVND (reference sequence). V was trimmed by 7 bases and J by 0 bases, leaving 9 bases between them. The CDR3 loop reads CASTPFMNTEAFF. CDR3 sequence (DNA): TGTGCCAGTACTCCATTCATGAACACTGAAGCTTTCTTT.

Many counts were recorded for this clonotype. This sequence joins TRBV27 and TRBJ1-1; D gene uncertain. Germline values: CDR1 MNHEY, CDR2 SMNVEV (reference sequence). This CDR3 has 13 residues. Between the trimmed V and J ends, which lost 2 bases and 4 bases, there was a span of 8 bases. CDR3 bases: TGTGCCAGCAGTTTAAGGGTGAGCACTGAAGCTTTCTTT. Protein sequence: CASSLRVSTEAFF.

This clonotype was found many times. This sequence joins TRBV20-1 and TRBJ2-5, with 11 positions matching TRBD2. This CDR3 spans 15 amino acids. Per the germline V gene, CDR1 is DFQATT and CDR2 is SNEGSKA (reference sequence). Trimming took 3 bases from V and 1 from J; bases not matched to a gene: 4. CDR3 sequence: CSASASGGSQETQYF. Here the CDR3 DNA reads TGCAGTGCTAGTGCTAGCGGGGGGTCCCAAGAGACCCAGTACTTC.

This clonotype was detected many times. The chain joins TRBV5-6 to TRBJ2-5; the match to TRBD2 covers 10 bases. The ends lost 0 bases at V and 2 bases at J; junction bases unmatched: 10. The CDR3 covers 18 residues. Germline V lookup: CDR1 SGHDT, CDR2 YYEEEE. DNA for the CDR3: TGTGCCAGCAGCTTGGTAGGCCGCGGACTAGCGGAACAAGAGACCCAGTACTTC. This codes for CASSLVGRGLAEQETQYF. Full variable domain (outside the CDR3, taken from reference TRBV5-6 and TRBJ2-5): DAGVTQSPTHLIKTRGQQVTLRCSPKSGHDTVSWYQQALGQGPQFIFQYYEEEERQRGNFPDRFSGHQFPNYSSELNVNALLLGDSALYLCASSLVGRGLAEQETQYFGPGTRLLVL.

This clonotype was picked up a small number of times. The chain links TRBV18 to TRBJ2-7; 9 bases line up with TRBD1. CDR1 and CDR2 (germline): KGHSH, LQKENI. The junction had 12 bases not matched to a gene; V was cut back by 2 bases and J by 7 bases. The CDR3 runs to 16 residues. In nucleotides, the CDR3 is TGTGCCAGCTCACCAACAGACAGGGGGAGAGTTGGGGAGCAGTACTTC. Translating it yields CASSPTDRGRVGEQYF.

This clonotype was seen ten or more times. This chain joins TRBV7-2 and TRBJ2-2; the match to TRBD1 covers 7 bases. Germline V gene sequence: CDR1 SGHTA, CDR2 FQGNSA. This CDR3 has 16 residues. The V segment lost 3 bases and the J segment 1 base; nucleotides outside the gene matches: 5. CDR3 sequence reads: CASSFLRTGNTGELFF. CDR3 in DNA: TGTGCCAGCAGCTTTTTAAGGACAGGGAACACCGGGGAGCTGTTTTTT.